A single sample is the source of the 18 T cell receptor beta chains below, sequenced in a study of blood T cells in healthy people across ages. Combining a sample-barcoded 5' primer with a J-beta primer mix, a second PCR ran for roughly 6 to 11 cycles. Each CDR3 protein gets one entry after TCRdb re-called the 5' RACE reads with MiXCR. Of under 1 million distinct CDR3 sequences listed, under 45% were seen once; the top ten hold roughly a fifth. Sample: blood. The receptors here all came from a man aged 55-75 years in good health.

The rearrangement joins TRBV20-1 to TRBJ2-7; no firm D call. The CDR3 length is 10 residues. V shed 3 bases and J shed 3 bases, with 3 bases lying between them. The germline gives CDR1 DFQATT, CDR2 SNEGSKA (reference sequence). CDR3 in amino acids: CSASFYEQYF. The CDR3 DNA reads TGCAGTGCTAGTTTCTACGAGCAGTACTTC.

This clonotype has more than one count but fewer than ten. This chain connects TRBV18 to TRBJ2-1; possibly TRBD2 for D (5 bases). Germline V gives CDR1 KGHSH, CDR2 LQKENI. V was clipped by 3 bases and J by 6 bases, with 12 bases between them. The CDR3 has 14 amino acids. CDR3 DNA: TGTGCCAGCTCACCTCGGAACGGGGTCAATGAGCAGTTCTTC. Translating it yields CASSPRNGVNEQFF.

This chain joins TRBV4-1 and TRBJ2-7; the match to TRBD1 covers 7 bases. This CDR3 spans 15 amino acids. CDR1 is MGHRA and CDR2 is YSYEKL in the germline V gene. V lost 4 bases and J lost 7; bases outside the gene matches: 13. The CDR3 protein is CASSPFEGAKNEQYF. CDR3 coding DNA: TGCGCCAGCAGCCCATTTGAGGGGGCCAAAAATGAGCAGTACTTC.

The CDR3 spells CSVVLAGPSTDTQYF. CDR3 DNA sequence: TGCAGCGTTGTTCTAGCGGGACCTAGCACAGATACGCAGTATTTT. The chain links TRBV29-1 to TRBJ2-3; TRBD2 agrees at 9 bases. The CDR3 has 15 amino acids. J lost 0 bases, V lost 4 bases, and 5 bases had no gene match. Germline CDR1 is SQVTM and CDR2 is ANQGSEA.

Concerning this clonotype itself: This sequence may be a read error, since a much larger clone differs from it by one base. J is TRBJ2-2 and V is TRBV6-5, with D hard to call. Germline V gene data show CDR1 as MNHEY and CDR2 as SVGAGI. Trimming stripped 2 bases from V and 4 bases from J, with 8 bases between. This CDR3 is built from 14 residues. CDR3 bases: TGTGCCAGCAGTTACGGGCAGAGCACCGGGGAGCTGTTTTTT. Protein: CASSYGQSTGELFF.

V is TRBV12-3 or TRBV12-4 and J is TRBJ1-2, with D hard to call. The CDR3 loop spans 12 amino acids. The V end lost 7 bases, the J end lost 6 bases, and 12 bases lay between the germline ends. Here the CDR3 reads CASTGGPDGYTF. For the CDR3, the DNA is TGTGCCAGCACGGGTGGACCCGATGGCTACACCTTC.

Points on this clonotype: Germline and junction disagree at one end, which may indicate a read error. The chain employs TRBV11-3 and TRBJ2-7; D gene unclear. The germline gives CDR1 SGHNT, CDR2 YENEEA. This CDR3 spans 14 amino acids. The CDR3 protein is CSSTDTHGSYEQYF. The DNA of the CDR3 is TGTTCCAGCACCGATACGCACGGATCCTACGAGCAGTACTTC.

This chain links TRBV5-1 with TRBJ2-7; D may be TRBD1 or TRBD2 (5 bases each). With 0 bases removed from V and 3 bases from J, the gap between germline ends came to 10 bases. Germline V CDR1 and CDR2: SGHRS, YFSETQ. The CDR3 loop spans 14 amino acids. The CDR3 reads CASSLGDGYYEQYF. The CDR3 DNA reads TGCGCCAGCAGCTTGGGGGACGGCTACTACGAGCAGTACTTC. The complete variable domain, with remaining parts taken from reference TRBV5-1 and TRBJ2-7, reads KAGVTQTPRYLIKTRGQQVTLSCSPISGHRSVSWYQQTPGQGLQFLFEYFSETQRNKGNFPGRFSGRQFSNSRSEMNVSTLELGDSALYLCASSLGDGYYEQYFGPGTRLTVT.

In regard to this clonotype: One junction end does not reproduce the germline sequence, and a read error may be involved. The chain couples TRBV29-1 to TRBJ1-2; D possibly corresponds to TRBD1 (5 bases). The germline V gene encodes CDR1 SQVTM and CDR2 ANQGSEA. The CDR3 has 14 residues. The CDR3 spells CSVVRGVGGNGCTF. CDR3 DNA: TGCAGCGTTGTCCGGGGGGTTGGGGGAAATGGCTGCACCTTC. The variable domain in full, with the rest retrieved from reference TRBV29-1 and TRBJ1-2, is SAVISQKPSRDICQRGTSLTIQCQVDSQVTMMFWYRQQPGQSLTLIATANQGSEATYESGFVIDKFPISRPNLTFSTLTVSNMSPEDSSIYLCSVVRGVGGNGCTFGSGTRLTVV.

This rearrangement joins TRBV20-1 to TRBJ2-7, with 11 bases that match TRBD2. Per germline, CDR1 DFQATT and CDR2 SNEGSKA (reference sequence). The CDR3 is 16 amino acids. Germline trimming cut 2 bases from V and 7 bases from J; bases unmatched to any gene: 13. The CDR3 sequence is CSARRASGGPFFEQYF. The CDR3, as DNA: TGCAGTGCTAGAAGGGCTAGCGGGGGGCCCTTTTTTGAGCAGTACTTC.

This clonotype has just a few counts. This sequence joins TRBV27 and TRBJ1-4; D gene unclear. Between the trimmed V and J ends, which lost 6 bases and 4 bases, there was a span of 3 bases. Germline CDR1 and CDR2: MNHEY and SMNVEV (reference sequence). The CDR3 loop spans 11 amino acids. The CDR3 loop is CASRFNEKLFF. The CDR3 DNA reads TGTGCCAGCAGGTTTAATGAAAAACTGTTTTTT.

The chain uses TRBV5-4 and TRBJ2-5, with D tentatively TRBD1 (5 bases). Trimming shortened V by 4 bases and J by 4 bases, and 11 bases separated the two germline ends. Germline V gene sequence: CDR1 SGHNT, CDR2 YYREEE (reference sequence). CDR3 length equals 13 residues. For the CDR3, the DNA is TGTGCCAGCAGCACGGAACAGGCAGAGACCCAGTACTTC. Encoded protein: CASSTEQAETQYF.

CDR3 protein: CASSLDWEGTQYF. CDR3 nucleotides: TGTGCCAGCAGCTTAGACTGGGAAGGGACCCAGTACTTC. The chain recombines TRBV14 with TRBJ2-5; D gene uncertain. Trimming removed 5 bases from V and 7 bases from J, with 14 bases in between. Germline CDR1 is SGHDN and CDR2 is FVKESK. The length of the CDR3 is 13 residues. Based on the CDR3 plus reference TRBV14 and TRBJ2-5, the full variable domain is EAGVTQFPSHSVIEKGQTVTLRCDPISGHDNLYWYRRVMGKEIKFLLHFVKESKQDESGMPNNRFLAERTGGTYSTLKVQPAELEDSGVYFCASSLDWEGTQYFGPGTRLLVL.

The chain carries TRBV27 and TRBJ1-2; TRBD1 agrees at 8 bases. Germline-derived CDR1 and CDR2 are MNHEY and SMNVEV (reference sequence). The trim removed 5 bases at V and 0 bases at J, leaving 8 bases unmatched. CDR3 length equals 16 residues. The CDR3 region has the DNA TGTGCCAGCAGTATACGACAGGGGAAGACTAACTATGGCTACACCTTC. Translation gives CASSIRQGKTNYGYTF.

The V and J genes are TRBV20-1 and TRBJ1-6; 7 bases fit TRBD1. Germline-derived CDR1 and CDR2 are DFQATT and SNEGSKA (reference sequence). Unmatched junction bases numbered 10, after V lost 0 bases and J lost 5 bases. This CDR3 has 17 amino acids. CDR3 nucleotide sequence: TGCAGTGCTAGAGATCCCCGGGCAGGGGGTAATAATTCACCCCTCCACTTT. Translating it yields CSARDPRAGGNNSPLHF.

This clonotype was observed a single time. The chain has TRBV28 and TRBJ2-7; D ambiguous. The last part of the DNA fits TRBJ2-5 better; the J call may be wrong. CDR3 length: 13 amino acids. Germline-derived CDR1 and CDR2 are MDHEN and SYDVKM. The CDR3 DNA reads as TGTGCCAGCAGTTTGGTGGCGCTGGAGACCCAGTACTTC. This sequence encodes CASSLVALETQYF.

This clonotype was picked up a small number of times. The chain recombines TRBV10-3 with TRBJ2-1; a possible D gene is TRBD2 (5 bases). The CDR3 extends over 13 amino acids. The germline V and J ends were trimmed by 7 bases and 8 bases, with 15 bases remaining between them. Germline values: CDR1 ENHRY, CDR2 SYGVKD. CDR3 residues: CAINTGINDEQFF. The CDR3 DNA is TGTGCCATCAATACCGGGATAAACGATGAGCAGTTCTTC.

The CDR3 DNA follows: TGTGCCAGCAGTTACCGGGGCCTCCTGTCCACCCAGCCCCAGCATTTT. It yields the protein CASSYRGLLSTQPQHF. The chain uses TRBV6-2 or TRBV6-3 and TRBJ1-5, with a possible D match to TRBD1 (5 bases). Germline-derived CDR1 and CDR2 are MNHEY and SVGEGT. The CDR3 contains 16 residues. V was clipped by 2 bases and J by 7 bases, with 18 bases between them.